The rows below give T cell receptor beta chains drawn from one sample of a study of CD8+ T cells in alopecia areata. Some clones are missing from TCRdb's copy, which holds only in-frame ones; the method was immunoSEQ multiplex PCR. The table records around 200,000 clones, roughly 50% of them present only once. The sample here was CD8+ T cells sorted from blood, taken at week 24, from a patient treated with tofacitinib. The receptors originated from a human donor with alopecia areata. Each CDR3 is given with its conserved first and last residue. The D gene is left open where the match is weak. Size is stated for part of the rows, as once, few or many counts, or as a class when the clone is expanded.

j_gene,abundance,v_gene,d_gene,CDR3nt,CDR3aa
TRBJ2-3,-,TRBV19,-,TGTGCCAGTAGTATCGGGATTTCCGAAGATACGCAGTATTTT,CASSIGISEDTQYF
TRBJ2-1,few,TRBV5-5,-,TGTGCCAGCAGCTTTGGGGATGAGCAGTTCTTC,CASSFGDEQFF
TRBJ1-1,-,TRBV12-5,-,TGTGCTAGTGGCCCCTCGAACACTGAAGCTTTCTTT,CASGPSNTEAFF
TRBJ2-2,once,TRBV6-5,-,TGTGCCAGCGGTTTGGCAGACACCGGGGAGCTGTTTTTT,CASGLADTGELFF
TRBJ1-5,few,TRBV5-6,-,TGTGCCAGCAGCTTGGGTAATCAGCCCCAGCATTTT,CASSLGNQPQHF
TRBJ1-5,-,TRBV10-3,-,TGTGCCATCAGTGGGGGGAGCAATCAGCCCCAGCATTTT,CAISGGSNQPQHF
TRBJ1-2,few,TRBV13,-,TGTGCCAGCAGCTTAGGCATGGCGAACAGTAACTATGGCTACACCTTC,CASSLGMANSNYGYTF
TRBJ1-5,few,TRBV5-6,-,TGTGCCAGCAGCAGTCTACAGGCCAATCAGCCCCAGCATTTT,CASSSLQANQPQHF
TRBJ1-2,-,TRBV30,-,TGTGCCTGGATGACGGTGTATGGCTACACCTTC,CAWMTVYGYTF
TRBJ2-1,-,TRBV25-1,-,TGTGCCAGCAGTGGAAACAATGAGCAGTTCTTC,CASSGNNEQFF
TRBJ2-3,-,TRBV11-2,-,TGTGCCAGCAGCTTAGGATCGGGAAACACAGATACGCAGTATTTT,CASSLGSGNTDTQYF
TRBJ2-7,few,TRBV7-2,-,TGTGCCAGCAGCTTTTCCAGGTCGGGGCACGAGCAGTACTTC,CASSFSRSGHEQYF
TRBJ1-2,-,TRBV6-5,TRBD1,TGTGCCAGCCGGACAGGGGATGGCTACACCTTC,CASRTGDGYTF
TRBJ2-3,-,TRBV7-9,-,TGTGCCAGCAGCTTAGTTTCGGGGGATCTGAGAGCCTTT,CASSLVSGDLRAF
TRBJ1-2,-,TRBV4-3,-,TGCGCCAGCAGCCAAGACCCGGGGGCTAGCGGCTACACCTTC,CASSQDPGASGYTF
TRBJ1-5,-,TRBV19,-,TGTGCCAGTAGATCTAGCAATCAGCCCCAGCATTTT,CASRSSNQPQHF
TRBJ2-7,-,TRBV29-1,-,TGCAGCGTGAACGGACTAATAGGGGCCCCCGTCTACGAGCAGTACTTC,CSVNGLIGAPVYEQYF
TRBJ1-1,-,TRBV14,-,TGTGCCAGCAGCCAAATGTACACTGAAGCTTTCTTT,CASSQMYTEAFF
TRBJ2-1,few,TRBV19,-,TGTGCCAGTAGTATCGGGCAGAAGCAGTTCTTC,CASSIGQKQFF
TRBJ1-6,-,TRBV7-2,TRBD1,TGTGCCATTAAGGACAGGGTCTATAATTCACCCCTCCACTTT,CAIKDRVYNSPLHF
TRBJ1-1,-,TRBV4-3,-,TGCGCCAGCAGCCAGAGGGGGGGTAGGGAAGCTTTCTTT,CASSQRGGREAFF
TRBJ2-3,-,TRBV15,TRBD2,TGTGCCACCAGGTTGACGAGCGGGGGCACAGATACGCAGTATTTT,CATRLTSGGTDTQYF
TRBJ2-7,-,TRBV9,-,TGTGCCAGCAGCGCCCACCAGACACTTGCCTCCTTTACCGAGCAGTACTTC,CASSAHQTLASFTEQYF
TRBJ1-5,-,TRBV14,-,TGTGCCAGCAGCCGGGTAGCGGTAAGCAATCAGCCCCAGCATTTT,CASSRVAVSNQPQHF
TRBJ2-1,-,TRBV6-5,-,TGTGCCAGCAGTTACTCAAGAACTAGCGAGCAGTTCTTC,CASSYSRTSEQFF
TRBJ2-1,few,TRBV7-2,-,TGTGCCAGCAGCTTAGTGTCCTACAATGAGCAGTTCTTC,CASSLVSYNEQFF
TRBJ1-1,-,TRBV11-2,-,TGTGCCAGCAGCTCGATAGGGAACCTCGATGAAGCTTTCTTT,CASSSIGNLDEAFF
TRBJ2-1,-,TRBV5-6,-,TGTGCCAGCAGCTTGGTCCGGACAGCCCCGGAGCAGTTCTTC,CASSLVRTAPEQFF
TRBJ2-7,-,TRBV7-2,-,TGTGCCAGCAGACAAGCGGGTCACTACGAGCAGTACTTC,CASRQAGHYEQYF
TRBJ2-3,-,TRBV19,-,TGTGCCACCGAAGACAGAGGCACAGATACGCAGTATTTT,CATEDRGTDTQYF
TRBJ2-7,-,TRBV7-9,TRBD1,TGTGCCAGCAGCTTAGATGTGGACAGGGCCACCTACGAGCAGTACTTC,CASSLDVDRATYEQYF
TRBJ2-1,-,TRBV29-1,-,TGCAGCGTTGAGCGGGCGGGGAGAGACAATGAGCAGTTCTTC,CSVERAGRDNEQFF
TRBJ1-2,-,TRBV12-5,-,TGTGCTAGTGGCCTTACAGGGGGCTACACCTTC,CASGLTGGYTF
TRBJ1-5,-,TRBV9,TRBD1,TGTGCCAGCAGCGTCGGGCAGGGGGCCAATCAGCCCCAGCATTTT,CASSVGQGANQPQHF
TRBJ2-1,-,TRBV13,-,TGTGCCAGCAGCACACCTCTGGACTACGGTGAGCAGTTCTTC,CASSTPLDYGEQFF
TRBJ2-7,-,TRBV30,-,TGTGCCTGGAGTGTTGGGGCAGGGCCATCCTACGAGCAGTACTTC,CAWSVGAGPSYEQYF
TRBJ2-7,-,TRBV11-2,-,TGTGCCAGCAGCTTAGTTGACAGCTACGAGCAGTACTTC,CASSLVDSYEQYF
TRBJ1-1,-,TRBV7-8,-,TGTGCCAGCAGCTTAGCGGGGCAGGGGTTGCCTGAAGCTTTCTTT,CASSLAGQGLPEAFF
TRBJ1-5,-,TRBV29-1,-,TGCAGCGTTGGTGATAGCAATCAGCCCCAGCATTTT,CSVGDSNQPQHF
TRBJ1-1,-,TRBV7-9,-,TGTGCCAGCAGCTTGGGACGGCAGAACACTGAAGCTTTCTTT,CASSLGRQNTEAFF
TRBJ1-1,-,TRBV6-6,-,TGTGCCAGCAGTTACCGTGAAGCTTTCTTT,CASSYREAFF
TRBJ2-2,few,TRBV5-1,TRBD2,TGCGCCAGCAGCTGGGGACTAGCTAACACCGGGGAGCTGTTTTTT,CASSWGLANTGELFF
TRBJ1-1,few,TRBV30,-,TGTGCCTGGAGTGTACTCGGGAACACTGAAGCTTTCTTT,CAWSVLGNTEAFF
TRBJ1-4,once,TRBV11-3,TRBD1,TGTGCCAGCAGCGGGACAGCGAGAGTTGGTGAAAAACTGTTTTTT,CASSGTARVGEKLFF
TRBJ2-7,-,TRBV2,-,TGTGCCAGCAGTGATAAGGCGTCGGACGAGCAGTACTTC,CASSDKASDEQYF
TRBJ2-7,few,TRBV11-2,-,TGTGCCAGCAGCCTACGACAGGACGGAGCCTACGAGCAGTACTTC,CASSLRQDGAYEQYF